This record concerns one TCR beta chain sequence. Grouping used clinical history reported by participants in a survey and questionnaire. Per the original methods: Amplification with reference gene primers provided the estimates of nucleated cell counts. Method: immunoSEQ multiplex PCR; TCRdb's copy keeps in-frame clones and lacks some. D and trimming were read from the DNA, whereas the V and J calls and clone size are those reported in that table. The sample holds 300,000 to 350,000 clones, 90% seen once. This entry is derived from a study of blood T cell repertoires in COVID-19. Germline values: CDR1 SGDLS, CDR2 YYNGEE. The J segment lost 2 bases and the V segment lost 4 bases, leaving 11 bases of the junction unmatched. The CDR3 sequence is 16 residues long.

The chain couples TRBV9 to TRBJ2-5; 7 bases agree with TRBD2. Sequencing used PBMCs or T cells enriched from blood (not recorded which). The TCR originated in a young woman with acute COVID-19. The CDR3 here is CASSRGEGVVQETQYF. CDR3 DNA sequence: TGTGCCAGCAGCCGAGGGGAGGGAGTCGTACAAGAGACCCAGTACTTC.